Listed below are T cell receptor beta chains from one sample, sequenced in a study of graft-versus-host responses after intestinal transplantation. Their specific antigens are unknown. Sequencing used immunoSEQ multiplex PCR; TCRdb keeps in-frame clones, though not all of them. In the table there are 150,000 or so clones, 80% to 95% of which are singletons. The source was unstimulated CD4+ T cells sorted from spleen or lymph node cells, collected before intestinal transplant. These receptors all come from a human donor who received an intestinal transplant. CDR3s include the opening cysteine and the closing phenylalanine or tryptophan. The D gene is left open where the match is weak. Part of the rows lack a size; the others show once, few, many or a class for expanded clones.

j_call: TRBJ1-4; v_call: TRBV6-6; clone_size: NA; d_call: TRBD1; cdr3_aa: CASSYGTATNEKLFF; cdr3_nt: TGTGCCAGCAGTTACGGGACAGCAACTAATGAAAAACTGTTTTTT
j_call: TRBJ1-2; v_call: TRBV28; clone_size: NA; d_call: NA; cdr3_aa: CASSFIRAQSVGYTF; cdr3_nt: TGTGCCAGCAGTTTTATCAGAGCCCAGAGTGTGGGCTACACCTTC
j_call: TRBJ1-5; v_call: TRBV19; clone_size: NA; d_call: TRBD1; cdr3_aa: CASRVSGQGAWSNQPQHF; cdr3_nt: TGTGCCAGTAGGGTTTCGGGACAGGGGGCTTGGAGCAATCAGCCCCAGCATTTT
j_call: TRBJ2-3; v_call: TRBV10-3; clone_size: NA; d_call: TRBD2; cdr3_aa: CAISETSGMGTDTQYF; cdr3_nt: TGTGCCATCAGTGAGACTAGCGGGATGGGGACAGATACGCAGTATTTT
j_call: TRBJ2-1; v_call: TRBV4-1; clone_size: NA; d_call: TRBD2; cdr3_aa: CASSQGEGSGRVGNEQFF; cdr3_nt: TGCGCCAGCAGCCAAGGGGAGGGAAGCGGGAGGGTTGGCAATGAGCAGTTCTTC
j_call: TRBJ2-2; v_call: TRBV5-1; clone_size: NA; d_call: TRBD2; cdr3_aa: CASSRGLAGNTGELFF; cdr3_nt: TGCGCCAGCAGCCGCGGACTAGCGGGGAACACCGGGGAGCTGTTTTTT
j_call: TRBJ1-5; v_call: TRBV28; clone_size: NA; d_call: NA; cdr3_aa: CASRPAGGIQPQHF; cdr3_nt: TGTGCCAGCAGACCGGCGGGGGGTATTCAGCCCCAGCATTTT
j_call: TRBJ2-1; v_call: TRBV29-1; clone_size: NA; d_call: NA; cdr3_aa: CSIRGNNEQFF; cdr3_nt: TGCAGCATACGGGGGAACAATGAGCAGTTCTTC
j_call: TRBJ1-1; v_call: TRBV2; clone_size: NA; d_call: TRBD1; cdr3_aa: CASETGGGTEAFF; cdr3_nt: TGTGCCAGCGAGACAGGGGGCGGCACTGAAGCTTTCTTT
j_call: TRBJ2-7; v_call: TRBV7-2; clone_size: NA; d_call: NA; cdr3_aa: CASTQQGEGAPFEQYF; cdr3_nt: TGTGCCAGCACACAACAGGGGGAGGGAGCTCCCTTCGAGCAGTACTTC
j_call: TRBJ2-7; v_call: TRBV11-2; clone_size: NA; d_call: NA; cdr3_aa: CASSFPGIFYEQYF; cdr3_nt: TGTGCCAGCAGCTTTCCAGGTATCTTCTACGAGCAGTACTTC
j_call: TRBJ1-2; v_call: TRBV30; clone_size: NA; d_call: NA; cdr3_aa: CAWGYNSLYGYTF; cdr3_nt: TGTGCCTGGGGATATAATTCCCTCTATGGCTACACCTTC
j_call: TRBJ1-2; v_call: TRBV25-1; clone_size: once; d_call: NA; cdr3_aa: CASSGHRRARDYGYTF; cdr3_nt: TGTGCCAGCAGTGGACATAGGAGGGCGCGGGACTATGGCTACACCTTC
j_call: TRBJ1-1; v_call: TRBV5-4; clone_size: once; d_call: NA; cdr3_aa: CASSVDGNTEAFF; cdr3_nt: TGTGCCAGCAGCGTGGACGGGAACACTGAAGCTTTCTTT
j_call: TRBJ2-5; v_call: TRBV5-4; clone_size: NA; d_call: TRBD2; cdr3_aa: CASSPTSEETQYF; cdr3_nt: TGTGCCAGCAGCCCTACTAGCGAAGAGACCCAGTACTTC